These 23 T cell receptor beta chains originate from one sample sequenced in a study of shared clonotypes between healthy human individuals. Sequenced by immunoSEQ multiplex PCR; TCRdb stores in-frame clones only, minus some. The table shows about 2.3 million clones, with roughly 92% occurring only once. The specimen was naive CD4+ T cells from PBMCs. Subset described: CD45RA+ positively selected. The receptors come from a man aged 18 to 29 in good health. Some clones in this sample may be carry-over from other donors' samples.

This chain connects TRBV4-1 to TRBJ2-4; D is unclear. This CDR3 is built from 15 residues. Germline V lookup: CDR1 MGHRA, CDR2 YSYEKL. V was cut by 1 base and J by 0 bases, with 7 bases left in between. The CDR3 region is CASSQATLAKNIQYF. The DNA of the CDR3 is TGCGCCAGCAGCCAAGCGACTTTAGCCAAAAACATTCAGTACTTC.

This clone was seen more than once but under ten times. This chain uses TRBV28 with TRBJ1-1, with 7 bases identical to TRBD1. After removal of 6 bases from V and 11 bases from J, the junction contained 9 bases not matched to a gene. Germline V gene data show CDR1 as MDHEN and CDR2 as SYDVKM. This CDR3 region has 12 residues. CDR3 protein: CASSRTGLGAFF. CDR3 nucleotide sequence: TGTGCCAGCAGCCGGACAGGCCTAGGCGCTTTCTTT.

The chain has TRBV28 and TRBJ2-3; the D gene is possibly TRBD2 (5 bases). Germline CDR1 and CDR2: MDHEN and SYDVKM. The CDR3 extends over 12 amino acids. The V end was cut by 8 bases, the J end by 4 bases, with 10 bases between. The CDR3 DNA reads TGTGCCAGCGGGAGAGGTTCAGATACGCAGTATTTT. Protein sequence: CASGRGSDTQYF.

This chain connects TRBV25-1 to TRBJ1-1; a weak D match, TRBD1 (5 bases). The germline V gene encodes CDR1 MGHDK and CDR2 SYGVNS. The CDR3 length is 14 residues. Between the trimmed V and J ends, which lost 5 bases and 1 base, there was a span of 11 bases. Here the CDR3 reads CASSPRDGNTEAFF. CDR3 nucleotides: TGTGCCAGCAGTCCTAGGGACGGGAACACTGAAGCTTTCTTT.

This chain joins TRBV7-9 and TRBJ2-5, with 7 positions matching TRBD1. Germline CDR1 reads SEHNR; CDR2 reads FQNEAQ (reference sequence). The CDR3 is 15 amino acids. With 5 bases clipped from V and 1 base from J, the junction kept 7 bases outside the gene matches. The CDR3 spells CASSEDRVFQETQYF. The CDR3 DNA reads as TGTGCCAGCAGCGAAGACAGGGTTTTCCAAGAGACCCAGTACTTC.

V gene TRBV6-6 combines with J gene TRBJ1-1, with D unclear. Germline CDR1 is MNHNY and CDR2 is SVGAGI (reference sequence). The ends were cut back, 6 bases at V and 1 base at J, with 9 bases in the middle. The CDR3 is 13 residues long. As DNA, the CDR3 is TGTGCCAGCAGGGAACGGCAGAACACTGAAGCTTTCTTT. Amino acids: CASRERQNTEAFF.

The V call is TRBV19, the J call TRBJ1-5; a weak D match, TRBD1 (6 bases). The CDR3 length is 16 residues. The V end was cut by 1 base, the J end by 5 bases, with 15 bases between. CDR1 is LNHDA and CDR2 is SQIVND in the germline V gene (reference sequence). The CDR3 region is CASSIAGRGSDQPQHF. The CDR3 nucleotides read TGTGCCAGTAGTATAGCGGGCAGGGGAAGCGATCAGCCCCAGCATTTT.

The chain has TRBV27 and TRBJ2-2, with unresolved D. V was pared by 3 bases and J by 3 bases, with 5 bases between. Germline CDR1 reads MNHEY; CDR2 reads SMNVEV (reference sequence). This CDR3 contains 13 residues. In nucleotides, the CDR3 is TGTGCCAGCAGTTTGGTGGACACCGGGGAGCTGTTTTTT. Its translation: CASSLVDTGELFF.

The chain uses TRBV6-5 and TRBJ1-2; a weak D match, TRBD1 (6 bases). The CDR3 extends over 14 amino acids. Trimming pared 4 bases from V and 7 bases from J, leaving 16 bases between. From germline, CDR1 is MNHEY and CDR2 SVGAGI. CDR3 bases: TGTGCCAGCAGTTTCCTACAGGGACATGCTGGCTACACCTTC. This gives the protein CASSFLQGHAGYTF.

This clone has just one count. The CDR3 loop reads CASSGATRGYTF. The CDR3 DNA sequence: TGTGCCAGCAGCGGAGCCACTCGGGGCTACACCTTC. The chain joins TRBV9 to TRBJ1-2; no firm D call. This CDR3 is built from 12 residues. The germline V gene encodes CDR1 SGDLS and CDR2 YYNGEE. Between the trimmed V and J ends, which lost 3 bases and 8 bases, there was a span of 11 bases.

This clone was found once. This sequence joins TRBV5-4 and TRBJ2-2; D is uncertain. The germline CDR1 and CDR2 sequences are SGHNT and YYREEE (reference sequence). The CDR3 is made up of 13 amino acids. The germline V and J ends were trimmed by 1 base and 7 bases, with 8 bases remaining between them. This chain's CDR3 is CASSLPRLGELFF. CDR3 nucleotides: TGTGCCAGCAGCTTGCCTAGGCTCGGGGAGCTGTTTTTT.

V and J are TRBV9 and TRBJ2-7, with a possible D match to TRBD2 (6 bases). The CDR3 length is 13 residues. CDR1 is SGDLS and CDR2 is YYNGEE in the germline V gene. The germline V and J ends were trimmed by 4 bases and 7 bases, with 15 bases remaining between them. The CDR3 nucleotides read TGTGCCAGCAGCCCTCGGGACTTGGGGGAGCAGTACTTC. Translating it yields CASSPRDLGEQYF.

The V and J genes are TRBV5-4 and TRBJ1-2, with a weak D call TRBD1 (5 bases). From germline, CDR1 is SGHNT and CDR2 YYREEE (reference sequence). This CDR3 comprises 13 residues. V was cut by 4 bases and J by 8 bases, with 15 bases left in between. The CDR3 loop is CASSPHPGGGYTF. In DNA form, the CDR3 reads TGTGCCAGCAGCCCGCACCCCGGGGGGGGCTACACCTTC.

The V gene is TRBV5-1, the J gene TRBJ2-7; D call uncertain. V lost 1 base and J 0 bases, leaving 11 bases between the germline ends. The CDR3 length is 15 residues. In germline, CDR1 is SGHRS, CDR2 YFSETQ. The CDR3 is CASSLFADSSYEQYF. In DNA, the CDR3 is TGCGCCAGCAGCTTGTTTGCGGATAGCTCCTACGAGCAGTACTTC.

The chain joins TRBV18 to TRBJ1-1, with 8 bases that match TRBD1. The CDR3 covers 18 residues. The germline CDR1 and CDR2 sequences are KGHSH and LQKENI. V shed 2 bases, J shed 0 bases, and the junction held 11 bases outside the gene matches. Here the CDR3 DNA reads TGTGCCAGCTCACCAAAAGGACAGGGAGGACTGATGAACACTGAAGCTTTCTTT. Protein: CASSPKGQGGLMNTEAFF.

The CDR3 loop reads CASTPRYIQVLNTEAFF. CDR3 nucleotides: TGTGCCAGTACACCCCGGTATATACAGGTGTTGAACACTGAAGCTTTCTTT. This sequence joins TRBV19 and TRBJ1-1, with D maybe TRBD1 (5 bases). The CDR3 covers 17 residues. Germline V lookup: CDR1 LNHDA, CDR2 SQIVND (reference sequence). V gave up 7 bases and J gave up 0 bases, with 21 bases separating them.

V is TRBV13 and J is TRBJ1-2; a possible D gene is TRBD1 (5 bases). Germline V gives CDR1 PRHDT, CDR2 FYEKMQ (reference sequence). The CDR3 has 14 amino acids. Trimming removed 2 bases from V and 7 bases from J, with 14 bases in between. CDR3 loop: CASSLYGAGGGYTF. CDR3 bases: TGTGCCAGCAGCTTATACGGGGCTGGAGGTGGCTACACCTTC.

V is TRBV28 and J is TRBJ1-1; TRBD1 is a possible D gene (6 bases). V lost 2 bases, J lost 2 bases, and 12 bases lay in between. The CDR3 totals 15 residues. Per the germline V gene, CDR1 is MDHEN and CDR2 is SYDVKM. The CDR3 DNA sequence: TGTGCCAGCAGTTTAATCGGACAGCCCAACACTGAAGCTTTCTTT. Translated: CASSLIGQPNTEAFF.

Here the CDR3 reads CASSKGRVIPYEQYF. The CDR3 DNA is TGTGCCAGCAGCAAAGGGAGGGTTATACCCTACGAGCAGTACTTC. The chain links TRBV14 to TRBJ2-7, with 7 bases identical to TRBD2. Germline CDR1 and CDR2: SGHDN and FVKESK. This CDR3 contains 15 residues. J gave up 2 bases and V 5 bases, and 9 bases lay outside the gene matches.

This clone was picked up one time. The V and J genes are TRBV4-2 and TRBJ2-5, with D unclear. Germline V gene lookup returns CDR1 LGHNA and CDR2 YNFKEQ. The CDR3 has 13 amino acids. Trimming took 0 bases from V and 2 from J, leaving 4 bases between them. For the CDR3, the DNA is TGTGCCAGCAGCCAAGATGGTCAAGAGACCCAGTACTTC. Translation gives CASSQDGQETQYF.

The DNA for the CDR3 is TGCGCCAGCAGCTCGTATACTTCCGGGACGGGAGGTAATGAGCAGTTCTTC. This sequence encodes CASSSYTSGTGGNEQFF. The J gene is TRBJ2-1, the V gene TRBV5-1, with 7 positions matching TRBD2. The CDR3 length is 17 residues. Losses at the gene ends were 3 bases for V and 7 bases for J; bases not matched to a gene: 16. The germline gives CDR1 SGHRS, CDR2 YFSETQ.

The chain couples TRBV7-6 to TRBJ2-7; 10 bases match TRBD2. This CDR3 is built from 15 residues. V lost 4 bases and J lost 2; bases outside the gene matches: 5. In germline, CDR1 is SGHVS, CDR2 FNYEAQ. CDR3 in DNA: TGTGCCAGCAGCTATCTAGCGGGAGTACCCTACGAGCAGTACTTC. It translates to CASSYLAGVPYEQYF.

This clone was counted once. The gene calls are TRBV18 and TRBJ1-1; perhaps TRBD1 as D (5 bases). Trimming cost V 1 base and J 0 bases, with 6 bases left between them. This CDR3 is 14 amino acids long. CDR1 is KGHSH and CDR2 is LQKENI in the germline V gene. In DNA form, the CDR3 reads TGTGCCAGCTCACCACGGGACGTGAACACTGAAGCTTTCTTT. Amino acid sequence: CASSPRDVNTEAFF.